These T cell receptor beta chains were read from a single sample in a study of cytomegalovirus exposure and HLA in healthy donors. Some clones are missing from TCRdb's copy, which holds only in-frame ones; the method was immunoSEQ multiplex PCR. The sample yields over 150,000 clones, 84% seen once. The sample taken for sequencing was PBMCs. All receptors come from a man between 18 and 29 years old in good health and CMV-seronegative. Both conserved end residues are trimmed from each CDR3. Each record gives: J gene, V gene, CDR3 protein.

>TRBJ2-5|TRBV2
VSRGGVYQETQY
>TRBJ1-2|TRBV5-6
ASSLGVGYT
>TRBJ2-2|TRBV19
AAGVGTGELF
>TRBJ2-7|TRBV6-1
SREVDNYEQY
>TRBJ1-1|TRBV19
ASSTDTTKAF
>TRBJ2-2|TRBV27
ASSLRLAGLNTGELF
>TRBJ2-1|TRBV27
ASSFWSSGNGEQF
>TRBJ2-5|TRBV25-1
ASSEPSQETQY
>TRBJ1-2|TRBV4-1
ASSQVQGTYGYT
>TRBJ2-7|TRBV7-8
ASSLAGRGLSYEQY
>TRBJ1-1|TRBV7-9
ASSYSMNTEAF
>TRBJ1-1|TRBV6-1
ASSSGGTEAF
>TRBJ1-1|TRBV5-4
ASSHSRGKATEAF
>TRBJ1-5|TRBV4-1
ASSPIDRSQPQH
>TRBJ1-6|TRBV7-2
ASSRKTGPNSPLH
>TRBJ2-5|TRBV6-1
ASRTRGQETQY
>TRBJ2-1|TRBV29-1
SADFYGNEQF
>TRBJ1-2|TRBV9
ASSVGDSGGSGYT
>TRBJ1-5|TRBV21-1
ASSRDRAARSNQPQH
>TRBJ1-1|TRBV5-1
ASSSSSVAF
>TRBJ2-7|TRBV15
ATSMGRERHNEQY
>TRBJ2-2|TRBV7-9
ASSSTSGSSYTGELF
>TRBJ2-5|TRBV11-2
ASSTSGQETQY
>TRBJ1-4|TRBV19
ASSIPGTNEKLF
>TRBJ2-1|TRBV19
ASTGTGAYNEQF
>TRBJ2-7|TRBV18
ASSPDSYEQY
>TRBJ2-7|TRBV18
ASSPRGLGTYEQY
>TRBJ1-2|TRBV25-1
ASSETGNYGYT
>TRBJ2-7|TRBV28
ASRSIQGGSYEQY
>TRBJ2-7|TRBV4-3
ASSWGRESYEQY
>TRBJ2-7|TRBV7-2
ASSPQVGAGEQY
>TRBJ2-5|TRBV29-1
SVEQGQETQY
>TRBJ1-2|TRBV4-1
ASSQDRTGQDYGYT